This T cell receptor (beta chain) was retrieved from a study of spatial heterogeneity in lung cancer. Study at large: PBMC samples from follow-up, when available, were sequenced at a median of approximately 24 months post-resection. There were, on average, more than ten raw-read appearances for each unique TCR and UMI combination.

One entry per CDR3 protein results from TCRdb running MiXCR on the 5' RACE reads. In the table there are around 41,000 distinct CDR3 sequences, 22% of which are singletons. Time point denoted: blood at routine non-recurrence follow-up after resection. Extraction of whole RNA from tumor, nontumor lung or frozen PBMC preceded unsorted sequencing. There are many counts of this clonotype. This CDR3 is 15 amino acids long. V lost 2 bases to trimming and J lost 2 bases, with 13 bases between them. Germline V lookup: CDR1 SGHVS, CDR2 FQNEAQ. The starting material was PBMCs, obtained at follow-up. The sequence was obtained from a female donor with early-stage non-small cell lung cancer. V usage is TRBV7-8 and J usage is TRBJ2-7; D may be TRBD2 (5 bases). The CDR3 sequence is CASSLKRSAAYEQYV. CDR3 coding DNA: TGTGCCAGCAGCTTAAAGCGGTCGGCGGCCTACGAGCAGTACGTC.